A single sample is the source of the 32 T cell receptor beta chains below, sequenced in a study of shared clonotypes between healthy human individuals. Some clones are missing from TCRdb's copy, which holds only in-frame ones; the method was immunoSEQ multiplex PCR. The sample yields some 650,000 clones, less than 98% seen once. Sequencing used naive CD4+ T cells sorted from blood. The subset: CD45RA+ positively selected. The receptor source for this set is a woman younger than 45 in good health.

This clone appeared once. The chain uses TRBV5-1 and TRBJ2-2; 13 bases align to TRBD2. From germline, CDR1 is SGHRS and CDR2 YFSETQ. V trimming: 4 bases; J trimming: 4 bases; junction bases outside the gene matches: 4. This CDR3 region has 16 residues. Here the CDR3 reads CASSDTSGRGTGELFF. CDR3 sequence (DNA): TGCGCCAGCAGCGATACTAGCGGGAGGGGCACCGGGGAGCTGTTTTTT.

The chain links TRBV5-4 to TRBJ1-3; D perhaps matches TRBD1 (5 bases). V dropped 5 bases and J dropped 1 base, with 10 bases sitting between them. Germline V gene sequence: CDR1 SGHNT, CDR2 YYREEE (reference sequence). CDR3 length: 14 amino acids. CDR3 protein: CASRDEGSGNTIYF. The CDR3 bases are TGTGCCAGCAGGGACGAGGGGTCTGGAAACACCATATATTTT.

This chain joins TRBV7-9 and TRBJ2-3; D is possibly TRBD2 (6 bases). Germline CDR1 reads SEHNR; CDR2 reads FQNEAQ (reference sequence). This CDR3 spans 16 amino acids. V shed 1 base and J shed 0 bases, with 11 bases lying between them. The CDR3 sequence is CASSLGRGPSTDTQYF. In nucleotides, the CDR3 is TGTGCCAGCAGCTTAGGGAGGGGACCAAGCACAGATACGCAGTATTTT. Supplemented by reference TRBV7-9 and TRBJ2-3, the full variable domain reads DTGVSQNPRHKITKRGQNVTFRCDPISEHNRLYWYRQTLGQGPEFLTYFQNEAQLEKSRLLSDRFSAERPKGSFSTLEIQRTEQGDSAMYLCASSLGRGPSTDTQYFGPGTRLTVL.

J is TRBJ2-2 and V is TRBV5-1; 11 bases match TRBD2. The CDR3 consists of 16 residues. V shed 3 bases, J shed 4 bases, and the junction held 5 bases outside the gene matches. Germline V lookup: CDR1 SGHRS, CDR2 YFSETQ. The CDR3 is CASSYTSGGLTGELFF. CDR3 bases: TGCGCCAGCAGCTATACTAGCGGGGGACTCACCGGGGAGCTGTTTTTT. Filled out from reference TRBV5-1 and TRBJ2-2, the complete variable domain reads KAGVTQTPRYLIKTRGQQVTLSCSPISGHRSVSWYQQTPGQGLQFLFEYFSETQRNKGNFPGRFSGRQFSNSRSEMNVSTLELGDSALYLCASSYTSGGLTGELFFGEGSRLTVL.

This clone was observed once. The J gene is TRBJ2-6, the V gene TRBV7-9; D is perhaps TRBD1 or TRBD2 (5 bases each). Germline V CDR1 and CDR2: SEHNR, FQNEAQ (reference sequence). V dropped 0 bases and J dropped 0 bases, with 15 bases sitting between them. This CDR3 has 19 residues. The CDR3 loop is CASSLAKRGYISGANVLTF. The CDR3 DNA sequence: TGTGCCAGCAGCTTAGCGAAGAGGGGCTACATCTCTGGGGCCAACGTCCTGACTTTC. The full variable domain, its missing parts supplied by reference TRBV7-9 and TRBJ2-6, is DTGVSQNPRHKITKRGQNVTFRCDPISEHNRLYWYRQTLGQGPEFLTYFQNEAQLEKSRLLSDRFSAERPKGSFSTLEIQRTEQGDSAMYLCASSLAKRGYISGANVLTFGAGSRLTVL.

This clone turned up a few times. J is TRBJ1-2 and V is TRBV7-9; no clear D gene. This CDR3 has 14 amino acids. Trimming took 6 bases from V and 3 from J, leaving 14 bases between them. Germline values: CDR1 SEHNR, CDR2 FQNEAQ (reference sequence). The CDR3 here is CASRPGEADYGYTF. The CDR3 nucleotides are TGTGCCAGCAGACCCGGGGAGGCAGACTATGGCTACACCTTC. Filled out from reference TRBV7-9 and TRBJ1-2, the complete variable domain reads DTGVSQNPRHKITKRGQNVTFRCDPISEHNRLYWYRQTLGQGPEFLTYFQNEAQLEKSRLLSDRFSAERPKGSFSTLEIQRTEQGDSAMYLCASRPGEADYGYTFGSGTRLTVV.

V is TRBV29-1 and J is TRBJ1-1; unclear D gene. The V and J ends lost 4 bases and 0 bases respectively, with 12 bases between them. The CDR3 runs to 14 residues. Germline V gene data show CDR1 as SQVTM and CDR2 as ANQGSEA. Here the CDR3 DNA reads TGCAGCGTTGTTCAGACACTTATGAACACTGAAGCTTTCTTT. This translates into CSVVQTLMNTEAFF.

V usage is TRBV6-1 and J usage is TRBJ1-2, with D maybe TRBD1 (6 bases). V was clipped by 0 bases and J by 6 bases, with 11 bases between them. The CDR3 loop spans 14 amino acids. Per the germline V gene, CDR1 is MNHNS and CDR2 is SASEGT. The chain's CDR3 is CASSEAHRVNGYTF. As DNA, the CDR3 is TGTGCCAGCAGTGAAGCGCACAGGGTAAATGGCTACACCTTC.

The chain combines TRBV27 with TRBJ2-1, with 7 bases that match TRBD2. The CDR3 is 14 residues long. Germline V gene sequence: CDR1 MNHEY, CDR2 SMNVEV (reference sequence). V lost 2 bases to trimming and J lost 5 bases; unmatched junction nucleotides: 3. The CDR3 bases are TGTGCCAGCAGTTTACGCGGGAGCCACAATGAGCAGTTCTTC. Protein: CASSLRGSHNEQFF.

The gene calls are TRBV4-1 and TRBJ1-1; a possible D gene is TRBD1 (6 bases). This CDR3 is 14 amino acids long. CDR1 MGHRA and CDR2 YSYEKL come from the germline V gene. Trimming stripped 1 base from V and 11 bases from J, with 17 bases between. In DNA, the CDR3 is TGCGCCAGCAGCCAAGGGAACATCGGCCAGGGGGCTTTCTTT. Translated: CASSQGNIGQGAFF.

This chain connects TRBV30 to TRBJ2-1; D call uncertain. V shed 7 bases and J shed 0 bases, with 13 bases lying between them. The CDR3 loop spans 14 amino acids. Germline V gives CDR1 GTSNPN, CDR2 SVGIG (reference sequence). The CDR3 region has the DNA TGTGCCTCTACGTGGGTAAACTCCTACAATGAGCAGTTCTTC. Amino acids: CASTWVNSYNEQFF. The entire variable domain, with the rest obtained from reference TRBV30 and TRBJ2-1, is as follows: SQTIHQWPATLVQPVGSPLSLECTVEGTSNPNLYWYRQAAGRGLQLLFYSVGIGQISSEVPQNLSASRPQDRQFILSSKKLLLSDSGFYLCASTWVNSYNEQFFGPGTRLTVL.

This clone was recorded only once. The chain uses TRBV9 and TRBJ2-7; TRBD1 aligns across 8 bases. The CDR3 length is 12 residues. V was clipped by 4 bases and J by 6 bases; unmatched bases: 3. Germline V lookup: CDR1 SGDLS, CDR2 YYNGEE. CDR3 in amino acids: CASSRGTGEQYF. CDR3 nucleotides: TGTGCCAGCAGCAGAGGGACAGGCGAGCAGTACTTC.

J is TRBJ2-1 and V is TRBV5-1; TRBD2 matches at 7 bases. Germline V gene sequence: CDR1 SGHRS, CDR2 YFSETQ. This CDR3 comprises 15 residues. Unmatched junction bases numbered 3, after V lost 2 bases and J lost 1 base. The CDR3 loop reads CASSFQAGSYNEQFF. The CDR3 bases are TGCGCCAGCAGCTTTCAAGCGGGGTCCTACAATGAGCAGTTCTTC.

V gene TRBV27 combines with J gene TRBJ2-7; 14 bases are a match to TRBD2. Germline CDR1 and CDR2: MNHEY and SMNVEV (reference sequence). This CDR3 contains 16 residues. The V segment lost 6 bases and the J segment 3 bases; nucleotides outside the gene matches: 7. The DNA for the CDR3 is TGTGCCAGCAGAAAAGGGACTAGCGGGAGCATCTACGAGCAGTACTTC. It specifies CASRKGTSGSIYEQYF.

The gene calls are TRBV5-6 and TRBJ2-4, with 10 nucleotides matching TRBD2. This CDR3 has 15 residues. After removal of 2 bases from V and 10 bases from J, the junction contained 9 bases not matched to a gene. Per germline, CDR1 SGHDT and CDR2 YYEEEE. The CDR3 loop reads CASSFWLAGVRIQYF. As DNA, the CDR3 is TGTGCCAGCAGCTTTTGGCTAGCGGGAGTTAGAATTCAGTACTTC.

The chain links TRBV5-4 to TRBJ2-1, with 10 bases fitting TRBD1. Germline trimming cut 4 bases from V and 6 bases from J; bases unmatched to any gene: 7. The CDR3 extends over 15 amino acids. CDR1 and CDR2 from the germline V gene are SGHNT and YYREEE (reference sequence). CDR3 in amino acids: CASSTDRGRSNEQFF. CDR3 sequence (DNA): TGTGCCAGCAGCACTGACAGGGGGCGCAGCAATGAGCAGTTCTTC.

The chain recombines TRBV10-1 with TRBJ2-1; 7 bases map to TRBD2. The ends lost 4 bases at V and 7 bases at J; junction bases unmatched: 7. Germline CDR1 is WNHNN and CDR2 is SYGVQD (reference sequence). This CDR3 is 14 amino acids long. This CDR3 reads CASSVGLDENEQFF. Here the CDR3 DNA reads TGCGCCAGCAGTGTAGGACTAGACGAGAATGAGCAGTTCTTC.

This clone was observed once. The chain has TRBV10-1 and TRBJ1-4; the D gene is possibly TRBD1 (6 bases). The CDR3 is 14 residues long. The germline gives CDR1 WNHNN, CDR2 SYGVQD (reference sequence). Trimming took off 3 bases at V and 1 base at J, with 6 bases between the two ends. CDR3 sequence (DNA): TGCGCCAGCAGTGAAGGGGGAACTAATGAAAAACTGTTTTTT. It yields the protein CASSEGGTNEKLFF.

The rearrangement joins TRBV10-3 to TRBJ2-7, with TRBD2 identical over 11 bases. CDR3 size: 18 residues. Per the germline V gene, CDR1 is ENHRY and CDR2 is SYGVKD. With 0 bases clipped from V and 0 bases from J, the junction kept 7 bases outside the gene matches. CDR3 bases: TGTGCCATCAGTGAGTCAGTGGGACTAGCGGCTTACTCCTACGAGCAGTACTTC. This codes for CAISESVGLAAYSYEQYF.

The rearrangement links TRBV10-3 to TRBJ2-7; 10 bases align to TRBD1. The CDR3 covers 14 residues. After removal of 6 bases from V and 1 base from J, the junction contained 3 bases not matched to a gene. Germline-derived CDR1 and CDR2 are ENHRY and SYGVKD. CDR3 residues: CAIRGDRGSYEQYF. DNA for the CDR3: TGTGCCATCAGGGGGGACAGGGGTTCCTACGAGCAGTACTTC.

The chain is built from TRBV10-2 and TRBJ2-7; 13 bases map to TRBD2. CDR1 is WSHSY, CDR2 SAAADI, per germline. J was trimmed by 2 bases and V by 3 bases; bases with no gene match: 1. CDR3 length: 15 amino acids. The CDR3 bases are TGCGCCAGCAGTGAAGGGACTAGCGGGACCTACGAGCAGTACTTC. As protein: CASSEGTSGTYEQYF.

The chain links TRBV4-1 to TRBJ2-7; 7 bases are shared with TRBD2. The CDR3 sequence is 15 residues long. Germline values: CDR1 MGHRA, CDR2 YSYEKL. V lost 1 base to trimming and J lost 4 bases; unmatched junction nucleotides: 7. The CDR3: CASSQGNSGSYEQYF. Here the CDR3 DNA reads TGCGCCAGCAGCCAAGGTAATAGCGGGTCGTACGAGCAGTACTTC.

The chain recombines TRBV9 with TRBJ2-1; D might be TRBD1 (6 bases). This CDR3 region has 18 residues. V was clipped by 0 bases and J by 0 bases, with 16 bases between them. Germline CDR1 SGDLS, CDR2 YYNGEE. CDR3 amino acids: CASSVVSTGLSSYNEQFF. As DNA, the CDR3 is TGTGCCAGCAGCGTAGTCTCGACAGGCCTTAGCTCCTACAATGAGCAGTTCTTC.

The chain has TRBV28 and TRBJ2-7, with 10 bases identical to TRBD2. In germline, CDR1 is MDHEN, CDR2 SYDVKM. The CDR3 length is 16 residues. The junction had 10 bases not matched to a gene; V was cut back by 5 bases and J by 3 bases. DNA for the CDR3: TGTGCCAGCAGTATTCCCCGCAGGACTAGCGGCTACGAGCAGTACTTC. This sequence encodes CASSIPRRTSGYEQYF.

This clone appeared a single time. This sequence joins TRBV28 and TRBJ2-3; possibly TRBD1 or TRBD2 for D (5 bases each). The V end was cut by 0 bases, the J end by 0 bases, with 7 bases between. The CDR3 is 15 residues long. Germline assignment: CDR1 MDHEN and CDR2 SYDVKM. CDR3 region: CASSLWGDSTDTQYF. In DNA form, the CDR3 reads TGTGCCAGCAGTTTATGGGGGGATAGCACAGATACGCAGTATTTT. The full variable domain, in which reference TRBV28 and TRBJ2-3 provide the parts outside the CDR3, is DVKVTQSSRYLVKRTGEKVFLECVQDMDHENMFWYRQDPGLGLRLIYFSYDVKMKEKGDIPEGYSVSREKKERFSLILESASTNQTSMYLCASSLWGDSTDTQYFGPGTRLTVL.

V and J are TRBV6-5 and TRBJ2-5, with a weak D call TRBD2 (6 bases). The J call is uncertain, as TRBJ2-7 better fits the DNA end. The germline V gene encodes CDR1 MNHEY and CDR2 SVGAGI. The length of the CDR3 is 15 residues. CDR3 in amino acids: CASSFFGEARGEQYF. CDR3 coding DNA: TGTGCCAGCAGTTTCTTCGGGGAGGCGCGGGGCGAGCAGTACTTC.

This clone was counted a single time. The CDR3 is CASSLGTENIQYF. CDR3 sequence (DNA): TGTGCCAGCAGTCTCGGGACAGAAAACATTCAGTACTTC. The V call is TRBV28, the J call TRBJ2-4; 7 bases are shared with TRBD1. Germline lookup yields CDR1 MDHEN and CDR2 SYDVKM. V lost 5 bases to trimming and J lost 5 bases; unmatched junction nucleotides: 3. The CDR3 consists of 13 residues.

The chain links TRBV19 to TRBJ1-6; no clear D. V gave up 6 bases and J gave up 0 bases, with 9 bases separating them. The CDR3 is 15 amino acids. CDR1 and CDR2 from the germline V gene are LNHDA and SQIVND (reference sequence). CDR3 region: CASRTESSYNSPLHF. CDR3 bases: TGTGCCAGTAGGACGGAAAGCTCCTATAATTCACCCCTCCACTTT.

A single count supports this clone. The CDR3 sequence: CASSDRNTEAFF. The CDR3 DNA reads TGCGCCAGCAGTGACAGGAACACTGAAGCTTTCTTT. V and J are TRBV10-2 and TRBJ1-1; D not resolved. Between the trimmed V and J ends, which lost 3 bases and 1 base, there was a span of 3 bases. The germline CDR1 and CDR2 sequences are WSHSY and SAAADI. The CDR3 length is 12 residues.

This clone was recorded once. The chain combines TRBV14 with TRBJ2-2; D uncertain. Germline loops: CDR1 SGHDN, CDR2 FVKESK. V gave up 2 bases and J gave up 0 bases, with 7 bases separating them. This CDR3 has 15 residues. The CDR3 reads CASSQRITNTGELFF. CDR3 nucleotide sequence: TGTGCCAGCAGCCAAAGAATCACGAACACCGGGGAGCTGTTTTTT.

The rearrangement links TRBV21-1 to TRBJ2-1; the DNA was not used to check the table's D call, TRBD2. TRBV21-1 constitutes a pseudogene. The CDR3 has 16 amino acids. The CDR3 here is CASSKDFPSGSNEQFF. The CDR3 coding sequence is TGTGCCAGCAGCAAAGATTTCCCTAGCGGGAGCAATGAGCAGTTCTTC.

This sequence joins TRBV15 and TRBJ1-5, with 7 bases that match TRBD1. The CDR3 sequence is 16 residues long. Unmatched junction bases numbered 8, after V lost 3 bases and J lost 3 bases. CDR1 and CDR2 from the germline V gene are LNHNV and YYDKDF (reference sequence). The CDR3 DNA is TGTGCCACCAGCAGGTTGAGCGGGACAGACAATCAGCCCCAGCATTTT. It translates to CATSRLSGTDNQPQHF.